The 18 T cell receptor beta chains reported below all come from one sample, sequenced in a study of cytotoxic CD8 clonotypes in ibrutinib-treated CLL. The table came from immunoSEQ multiplex PCR; TCRdb's copy has only in-frame clones and leaves some out. The sample shows some 28,000 clones, approximately 62% of them seen only once. The source was PBMCs, collected before ibrutinib treatment. The receptors originated from a human donor with chronic lymphocytic leukemia.

The chain links TRBV10-3 to TRBJ2-7; 7 bases agree with TRBD1. This CDR3 spans 13 amino acids. Germline values: CDR1 ENHRY, CDR2 SYGVKD. V shed 4 bases and J 4 bases; nucleotides not matched to a gene: 4. The CDR3 region is CAISGQGRYEQYF. In DNA, the CDR3 is TGTGCCATCAGTGGACAGGGAAGATACGAGCAGTACTTC.

This clone was recorded only once. This chain uses TRBV2 with TRBJ2-7, with 7 positions matching TRBD2. This CDR3 is 13 amino acids long. CDR1 is SNHLY and CDR2 is FYNNEI in the germline V gene. V trimming: 7 bases; J trimming: 3 bases; junction bases outside the gene matches: 6. CDR3 loop: CASTLRESYEQYF. For the CDR3, the DNA is TGTGCCAGCACTCTGCGGGAGAGCTACGAGCAGTACTTC.

This clone has just one count. The rearrangement joins TRBV28 to TRBJ1-1; the match to TRBD1 covers 8 bases. Germline assignment: CDR1 MDHEN and CDR2 SYDVKM. Trimming cost V 4 bases and J 1 base; bases outside gene matches: 2. The CDR3 extends over 14 amino acids. CDR3: CASSWTGRNTEAFF. The CDR3 coding sequence is TGTGCCAGCAGTTGGACAGGGAGGAACACTGAAGCTTTCTTT.

The genes are TRBV6-1 and TRBJ2-2; D is unclear. The V end lost 1 base, the J end lost 4 bases, and 7 bases lay between the germline ends. This CDR3 contains 14 residues. Germline V CDR1 and CDR2: MNHNS, SASEGT. The CDR3 region is CASSEGLGTGELFF. The CDR3, as DNA: TGTGCCAGCAGTGAAGGTCTAGGCACCGGGGAGCTGTTTTTT.

Within the sample, this clone is medium-sized (0.01 to 0.1%). The chain recombines TRBV6-6 with TRBJ1-1; D gene uncertain. Germline CDR1 MNHNY, CDR2 SVGAGI (reference sequence). This CDR3 is 15 amino acids long. V lost 7 bases and J 3 bases, leaving 18 bases between the germline ends. CDR3 protein: CASTISLVGDTEAFF. As DNA, the CDR3 is TGTGCCAGCACCATCAGTCTGGTCGGGGACACTGAAGCTTTCTTT.

The chain employs TRBV2 and TRBJ2-7; a weak D match, TRBD2 (7 bases). The CDR3 spans 13 residues. Germline V gene sequence: CDR1 SNHLY, CDR2 FYNNEI. Trimming shortened V by 8 bases and J by 6 bases, and 17 bases separated the two germline ends. The CDR3 region is CASSGGGPGEQYF. The CDR3 DNA is TGTGCCAGCTCTGGGGGGGGGCCAGGCGAGCAGTACTTC.

This clone was recorded a few times. The J gene is TRBJ1-1, the V gene TRBV6-4; no definite D call. The CDR3 runs to 13 residues. Germline CDR1 is MRHNA and CDR2 is SNTAGT. The germline V and J ends were trimmed by 6 bases and 2 bases, with 10 bases remaining between them. As DNA, the CDR3 is TGTGCCAGCAGAAGGACGGGCAACACTGAAGCTTTCTTT. Amino acid sequence: CASRRTGNTEAFF.

The gene calls are TRBV29-1 and TRBJ2-2; D is possibly TRBD2 (6 bases). Trimming stripped 5 bases from V and 4 bases from J, with 14 bases between. Looked up from germline, CDR1 is SQVTM and CDR2 is ANQGSEA. This CDR3 is built from 14 residues. The CDR3 region is CSVQVSGATGELFF. The DNA for the CDR3 is TGCAGCGTTCAGGTTAGCGGAGCCACCGGGGAGCTGTTTTTT.

The chain couples TRBV5-5 to TRBJ1-1; no clear D gene. Germline loops: CDR1 SGHKS, CDR2 YYEKEE (reference sequence). V gave up 5 bases and J gave up 1 base, with 3 bases separating them. The CDR3 consists of 11 residues. In DNA, the CDR3 is TGTGCCAGCAGTAAGAACACTGAAGCTTTCTTT. Residues: CASSKNTEAFF.

This chain connects TRBV6-5 to TRBJ2-7; 7 bases map to TRBD2. The V segment lost 3 bases and the J segment 3 bases; nucleotides outside the gene matches: 5. Germline CDR1 is MNHEY and CDR2 is SVGAGI. The CDR3 is made up of 14 amino acids. CDR3 amino acids: CASSYLGRGYEQYF. The CDR3 coding sequence is TGTGCCAGCAGTTATTTGGGGAGGGGCTACGAGCAGTACTTC.

The CDR3 protein is CASSTRIGEQYF. For the CDR3, the DNA is TGTGCCAGTAGTACACGAATTGGCGAGCAGTACTTC. V gene TRBV19 combines with J gene TRBJ2-7, with no clear D. From germline, CDR1 is LNHDA and CDR2 SQIVND (reference sequence). V was trimmed by 4 bases and J by 6 bases, leaving 10 bases between them. The CDR3 length is 12 residues.

This clone was recorded a few times. The rearrangement uses TRBV7-2 and TRBJ1-5; 9 bases are a match to TRBD1. CDR3 length: 17 amino acids. V shed 0 bases, J shed 1 base, and the junction held 4 bases outside the gene matches. The germline V gene encodes CDR1 SGHTA and CDR2 FQGNSA. CDR3 protein: CASSLAHRGLSNQPQHF. The CDR3 region has the DNA TGTGCCAGCAGCTTAGCCCACAGGGGGCTAAGCAATCAGCCCCAGCATTTT.

The chain employs TRBV5-1 and TRBJ2-1, with D uncertain. This CDR3 is built from 11 residues. CDR1 is SGHRS, CDR2 YFSETQ, per germline. Trimming took 2 bases from V and 9 from J, leaving 6 bases between them. Here the CDR3 reads CASSFSSEQFF. CDR3 nucleotides: TGCGCCAGCAGCTTCAGCAGTGAGCAGTTCTTC.

V is TRBV2 and J is TRBJ1-4, with D unresolved. This CDR3 contains 12 residues. V was cut by 7 bases and J by 7 bases, with 10 bases left in between. The germline V gene encodes CDR1 SNHLY and CDR2 FYNNEI. The CDR3 DNA follows: TGTGCCAGCACCATGAGAATTGAAAAACTGTTTTTT. This encodes CASTMRIEKLFF.

This clone was seen once. This chain uses TRBV10-3 with TRBJ1-1, with 8 nucleotides matching TRBD1. Germline V gene sequence: CDR1 ENHRY, CDR2 SYGVKD. This CDR3 contains 14 residues. The V segment lost 6 bases and the J segment 1 base; nucleotides outside the gene matches: 4. In DNA, the CDR3 is TGTGCCATCAGCGCCGGGACAGGGAACACTGAAGCTTTCTTT. Encoded protein: CAISAGTGNTEAFF.

This clone was observed a handful of times. This sequence joins TRBV7-2 and TRBJ1-5; 9 nucleotides line up with TRBD1. This CDR3 has 16 residues. Germline V lookup: CDR1 SGHTA, CDR2 FQGNSA. J lost 8 bases, V lost 1 base, and 9 bases had no gene match. CDR3 sequence (DNA): TGTGCCAGCAGCTTAGGGACAGGGGCCCTGCTGGAGCCCCAGCATTTT. Protein product: CASSLGTGALLEPQHF.

V and J are TRBV19 and TRBJ1-1; the D is unclear. V lost 1 base and J lost 1, with 4 bases in between. The CDR3 consists of 13 residues. The germline CDR1 and CDR2 sequences are LNHDA and SQIVND (reference sequence). The CDR3 is CASSIGRNTEAFF. The CDR3 DNA reads TGTGCCAGTAGTATAGGCAGGAACACTGAAGCTTTCTTT.

V is TRBV19 and J is TRBJ1-1; D is uncertain. Trimming cost V 3 bases and J 6 bases, with 11 bases left between them. Germline assignment: CDR1 LNHDA and CDR2 SQIVND (reference sequence). The CDR3 runs to 13 residues. The CDR3: CASSITASSEAFF. CDR3 nucleotide sequence: TGTGCCAGTAGTATCACCGCATCATCTGAAGCTTTCTTT.